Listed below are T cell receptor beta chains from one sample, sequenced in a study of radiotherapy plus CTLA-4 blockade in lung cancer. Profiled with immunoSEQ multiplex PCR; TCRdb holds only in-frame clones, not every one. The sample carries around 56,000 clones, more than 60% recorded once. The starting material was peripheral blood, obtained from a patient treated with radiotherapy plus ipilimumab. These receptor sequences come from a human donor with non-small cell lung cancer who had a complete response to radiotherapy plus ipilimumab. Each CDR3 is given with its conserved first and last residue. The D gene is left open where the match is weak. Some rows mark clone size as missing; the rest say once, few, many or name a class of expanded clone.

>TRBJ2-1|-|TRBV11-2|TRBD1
TGTGCCAGCAGCTTAGTTGGGACAGGGTCCCCTCAGTTCTTC
CASSLVGTGSPQFF
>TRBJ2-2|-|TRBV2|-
TGTGCCAGCCGAGGGGGTCTCTCTACCGGGGAGCTGTTTTTT
CASRGGLSTGELFF
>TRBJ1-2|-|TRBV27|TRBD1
TGTGCCAGCAGTTTTACGGGACAGGGCTATGGCTACACCTTC
CASSFTGQGYGYTF
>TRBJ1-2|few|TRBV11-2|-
TGTGCCAGCAGCTTAGATCCTCCGGGGAGGGGATCCGGCTATGGCTACACCTTC
CASSLDPPGRGSGYGYTF
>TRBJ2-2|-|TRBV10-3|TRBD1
TGTGCCATCAGGACCGGGACAGTCACCGGGGAGCTGTTTTTT
CAIRTGTVTGELFF
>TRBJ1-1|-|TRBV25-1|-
TGTGCCAGCAGTCCCACGTCTGTCCCTGAGGCTTTCTTT
CASSPTSVPEAFF
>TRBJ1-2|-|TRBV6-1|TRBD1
TGTGCCAGCAGTGAAGTAAGGACAGGGGCCTATGGCTACACCTTC
CASSEVRTGAYGYTF
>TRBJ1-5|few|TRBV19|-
TGTGCCAGTAGCCGGGAAGGACTGGGATTTCAGCCCCAGCATTTT
CASSREGLGFQPQHF
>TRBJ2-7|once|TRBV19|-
TGTGCCAGTAGTATCCCGGGACTTTACGAGCAGTACTTC
CASSIPGLYEQYF
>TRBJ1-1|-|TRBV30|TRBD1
TGTGCCGGGACAGGGATCGGGAACACTGAAGCTTTCTTT
CAGTGIGNTEAFF
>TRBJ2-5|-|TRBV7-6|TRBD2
TGTGCCAGCAGCTCACCGACGGGACTAGCGGAAGAGACCCAGTACTTC
CASSSPTGLAEETQYF
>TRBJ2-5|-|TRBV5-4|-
TGTGCCAGCAGCCCTTCCTATCGGGGGTACCAAGAGACCCAGTACTTC
CASSPSYRGYQETQYF
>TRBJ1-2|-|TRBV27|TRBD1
TGTGCCAGCAGTCCTAGGCGGGACAGGGGATCTGGCTACACCTTC
CASSPRRDRGSGYTF
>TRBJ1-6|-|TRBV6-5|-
TGTGCCAGCAGTTATTCGGGACAAGGGTACTCACCCCTCCACTTT
CASSYSGQGYSPLHF
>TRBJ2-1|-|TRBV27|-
TGTGCCAGCAGTTTAGAGGGGGGGACCTACAATGAGCAGTTCTTC
CASSLEGGTYNEQFF
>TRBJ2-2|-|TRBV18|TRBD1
TGTGCCAGCTCACGGACAGGGGGCGAGTCCGGGGAGCTGTTTTTT
CASSRTGGESGELFF
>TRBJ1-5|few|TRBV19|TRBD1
TGTGCCAGTAGTCAACAGGGGGCTCCCAATGGGATCAATCAGCCCCAGCATTTT
CASSQQGAPNGINQPQHF